This TCR beta chain was identified in a study of blood T cell repertoires in COVID-19. About the study: Spain, Italy and the United States supplied samples that represented acute and convalescent COVID-19. PBMCs, B-cell-depleted T cells, or T cells were the source of the cDNA or gDNA that made up the material.

In the authors' workflow: From reference gene primer amplification, estimates of nucleated cell counts were derived. The data were produced by immunoSEQ multiplex PCR, yet TCRdb's version contains in-frame clones alone and is incomplete. V and J calls and clone size are those listed in that table; D and trimming were worked out from the DNA. The data hold 250,000 to 300,000 clones, with 90% to 95% observed a single time. Germline loops: CDR1 SNHLY, CDR2 FYNNEI. The CDR3 consists of 14 residues. The trim removed 5 bases at V and 4 bases at J, leaving 5 bases unmatched. Enrollment of patients from Seattle took place during active infection, with longitudinal follow-up.

V and J are TRBV2 and TRBJ2-3, with TRBD2 matching 8 bases. The receptor was isolated from a woman aged 25 to 39 with COVID-19, enrolled during active disease. The sequencing sample was made of peripheral blood. The CDR3 spells CASSSAGESDTQYF. The CDR3 DNA sequence: TGTGCCAGCAGTTCAGCGGGAGAGTCAGATACGCAGTATTTT.